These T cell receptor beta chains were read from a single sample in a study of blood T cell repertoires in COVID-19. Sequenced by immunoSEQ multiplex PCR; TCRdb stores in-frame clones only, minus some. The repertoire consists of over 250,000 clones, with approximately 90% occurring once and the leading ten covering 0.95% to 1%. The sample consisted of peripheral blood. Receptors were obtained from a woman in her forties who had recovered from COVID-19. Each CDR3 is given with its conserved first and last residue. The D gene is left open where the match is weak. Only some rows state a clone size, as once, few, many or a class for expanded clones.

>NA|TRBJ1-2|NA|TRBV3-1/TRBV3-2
CASSLGQGYGYTF
TGTGCCAGCAGCCTCGGGCAGGGCTATGGCTACACCTTC
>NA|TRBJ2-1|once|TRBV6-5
CASSTTGWGEQFF
TGTGCCAGCAGTACCACAGGGTGGGGTGAGCAGTTCTTC
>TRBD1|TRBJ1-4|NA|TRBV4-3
CASSQDGDRGEKLFF
TGCGCCAGCAGCCAAGATGGGGACAGGGGTGAAAAACTGTTTTTT
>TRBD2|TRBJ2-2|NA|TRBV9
CASSHGLAGPANTGELFF
TGTGCCAGCAGCCATGGACTAGCGGGACCGGCGAACACCGGGGAGCTGTTTTTT
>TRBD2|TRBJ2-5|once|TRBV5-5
CASSPGLAEETQYF
TGTGCCAGCAGCCCCGGACTAGCGGAAGAGACCCAGTACTTC
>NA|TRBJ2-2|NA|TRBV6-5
CASRRSTGELFF
TGTGCCAGCCGGAGGAGCACCGGGGAGCTGTTTTTT
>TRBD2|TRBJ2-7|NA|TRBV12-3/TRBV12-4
CASRPGGSYEQYF
TGTGCCAGCAGACCGGGGGGCTCCTACGAGCAGTACTTC
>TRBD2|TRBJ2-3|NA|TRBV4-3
CASSPRGGGPGDTQYF
TGCGCCAGCAGCCCCCGTGGGGGAGGGCCTGGAGATACGCAGTATTTT
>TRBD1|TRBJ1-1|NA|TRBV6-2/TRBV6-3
CASSNPTGGGPEAFF
TGTGCCAGCAGTAATCCGACAGGGGGTGGCCCTGAAGCTTTCTTT
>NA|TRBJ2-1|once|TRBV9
CASSVARGGGTTYNEQFF
TGTGCCAGCAGCGTAGCAAGGGGTGGTGGTACGACCTACAATGAGCAGTTCTTC
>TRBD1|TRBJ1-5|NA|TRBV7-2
CASSPRGTGGVGLRQPQHF
TGTGCCAGCAGCCCCCGGGGGACAGGGGGCGTAGGATTGCGACAGCCCCAGCATTTT
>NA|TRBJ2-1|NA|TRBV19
CASSIGDPSSYNEQFF
TGTGCCAGTAGTATCGGAGACCCCAGCTCCTACAATGAGCAGTTCTTC
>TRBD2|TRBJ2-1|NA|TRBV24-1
CATSDPGGDRDNEQFF
TGTGCCACCAGTGACCCCGGGGGGGATCGGGACAATGAGCAGTTCTTC
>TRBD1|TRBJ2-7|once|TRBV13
CASSLAGTGEDEQYF
TGTGCCAGCAGCTTAGCCGGGACAGGGGAGGACGAGCAGTACTTC
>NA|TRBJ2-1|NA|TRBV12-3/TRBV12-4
CASSLGPGVEQFF
TGTGCCAGCAGTTTAGGCCCAGGGGTTGAGCAGTTCTTC
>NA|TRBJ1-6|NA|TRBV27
CASSLWPQNSPLHF
TGTGCCAGCAGTTTATGGCCCCAGAATTCACCCCTCCACTTT
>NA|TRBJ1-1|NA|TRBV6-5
CASRMEGLNTEAFF
TGTGCCAGCAGAATGGAGGGCCTGAACACTGAAGCTTTCTTT
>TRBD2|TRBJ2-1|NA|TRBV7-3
CASSLAPRLADLYNEQFF
TGTGCCAGCAGCTTAGCCCCCCGACTAGCGGACCTATACAATGAGCAGTTCTTC
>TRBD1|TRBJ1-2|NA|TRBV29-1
CSVTGVWSGYTF
TGCAGCGTGACAGGGGTTTGGAGTGGCTACACCTTC
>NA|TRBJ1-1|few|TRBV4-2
CASSQVVRGGNTEAFF
TGTGCCAGCAGCCAAGTCGTGCGGGGGGGGAACACTGAAGCTTTCTTT
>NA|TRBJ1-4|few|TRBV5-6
CASSLANSEGLFF
TGTGCCAGCAGCTTGGCCAACTCGGAGGGACTGTTTTTT
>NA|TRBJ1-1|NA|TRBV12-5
CASGSPYGEAFF
TGTGCTAGTGGTTCCCCCTATGGTGAAGCTTTCTTT
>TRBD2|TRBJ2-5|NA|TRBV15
CATRSPTGLAEGQETQYF
TGTGCCACCAGGTCGCCCACTGGGCTAGCGGAAGGTCAAGAGACCCAGTACTTC
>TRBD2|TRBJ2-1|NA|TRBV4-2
CASSPRAGGPPHEQFF
TGTGCCAGCAGCCCAAGGGCGGGAGGTCCCCCCCATGAGCAGTTCTTC
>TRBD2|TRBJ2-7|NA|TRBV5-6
CASSFLAGVREQYF
TGTGCCAGCAGCTTCCTAGCGGGAGTGAGGGAGCAGTACTTC
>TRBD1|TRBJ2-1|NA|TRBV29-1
CSVEEDRGGQFF
TGCAGCGTTGAAGAAGACAGGGGGGGGCAGTTCTTC
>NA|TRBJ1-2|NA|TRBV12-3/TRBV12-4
CASSSRLDSGYTF
TGTGCCAGCAGTTCCCGGCTGGACAGTGGCTACACCTTC
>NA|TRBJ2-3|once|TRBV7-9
CASSLGSSRATDTQYF
TGTGCCAGCAGCTTAGGGTCCTCGCGGGCGACAGATACGCAGTATTTT
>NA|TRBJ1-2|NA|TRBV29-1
CSVEEGNYGYTF
TGCAGCGTTGAGGAGGGGAACTATGGCTACACCTTC
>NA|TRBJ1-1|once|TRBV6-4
CASSLLSTGGEAFF
TGTGCCAGCAGTCTCCTCTCGACAGGCGGGGAAGCTTTCTTT
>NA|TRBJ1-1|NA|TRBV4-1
CASSQRTQGTEAFF
TGCGCCAGCAGCCAGCGGACTCAAGGCACTGAAGCTTTCTTT
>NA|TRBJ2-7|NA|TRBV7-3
CASSPDSSAYEQYF
TGTGCCAGCAGCCCCGACAGCTCGGCCTACGAGCAGTACTTC
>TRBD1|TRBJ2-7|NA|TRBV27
CASSLPSGTGAGEQYF
TGTGCCAGCAGTCTCCCCTCCGGGACAGGGGCGGGGGAGCAGTACTTC
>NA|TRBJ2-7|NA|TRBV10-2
CASSPAENEQYF
TGCGCCAGCAGCCCCGCGGAGAACGAGCAGTACTTC
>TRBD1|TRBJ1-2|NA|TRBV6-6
CASRPGQGGYGYTF
TGTGCCAGCAGACCGGGACAGGGTGGCTACGGCTACACCTTC
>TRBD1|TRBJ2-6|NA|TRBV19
CASSPGGVGANVLTF
TGTGCCAGTAGTCCAGGGGGCGTTGGGGCCAACGTCCTGACTTTC
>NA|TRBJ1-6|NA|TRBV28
CASSPPTGSSYNSPLHF
TGTGCCAGCAGTCCACCTACAGGGAGCTCCTATAATTCACCCCTCCACTTT
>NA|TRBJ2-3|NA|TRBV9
CASSVAGNTDTQYF
TGTGCCAGCAGCGTAGCAGGGAACACAGATACGCAGTATTTT
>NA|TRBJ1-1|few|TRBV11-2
CASSLGAGNTEAFF
TGTGCCAGCAGCTTAGGGGCGGGGAACACTGAAGCTTTCTTT
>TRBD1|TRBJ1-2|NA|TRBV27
CASSPPGQVYGYTF
TGTGCCAGCAGTCCGCCGGGACAGGTCTATGGCTACACCTTC
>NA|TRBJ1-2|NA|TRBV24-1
CATGAAGTNYGYTF
TGTGCCACCGGCGCGGCGGGGACGAACTATGGCTACACCTTC
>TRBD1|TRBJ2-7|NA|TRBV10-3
CAISESDREAQYF
TGTGCCATCAGTGAGTCGGACAGGGAAGCGCAGTACTTC
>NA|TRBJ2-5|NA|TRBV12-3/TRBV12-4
CASSLWQETQYF
TGTGCCAGCAGTTTATGGCAGGAGACCCAGTACTTC
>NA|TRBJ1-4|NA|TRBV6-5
CASTMRGKPEKLFF
TGTGCCAGCACTATGAGGGGGAAACCCGAAAAACTGTTTTTT
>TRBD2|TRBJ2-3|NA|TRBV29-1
CSVEGLAGGTDTQYF
TGCAGCGTTGAAGGCCTAGCGGGAGGGACAGATACGCAGTATTTT
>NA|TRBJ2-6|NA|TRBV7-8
CASSRGTAGVLTF
TGTGCCAGCAGCCGCGGGACAGCGGGTGTCCTGACTTTC
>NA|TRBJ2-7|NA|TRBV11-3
CASSLVATSYEQYF
TGTGCCAGCAGCTTAGTGGCAACCTCCTACGAGCAGTACTTC
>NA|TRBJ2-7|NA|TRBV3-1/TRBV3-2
CASSQDSPTYEQYF
TGTGCCAGCAGCCAAGATAGCCCTACCTACGAGCAGTACTTC
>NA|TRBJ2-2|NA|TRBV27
CASSLLWPRASGGGGELFF
TGTGCCAGCAGTTTATTATGGCCCCGGGCTAGCGGAGGGGGCGGGGAGCTGTTTTTT
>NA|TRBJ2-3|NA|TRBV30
CACHPGQGSTDTQYF
TGTGCCTGCCACCCGGGCCAGGGCAGCACAGATACGCAGTATTTT
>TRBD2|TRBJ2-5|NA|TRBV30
CAWSGGGSYGTQYF
TGTGCCTGGAGTGGGGGGGGGAGTTACGGGACCCAGTACTTC
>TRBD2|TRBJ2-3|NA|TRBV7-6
CASSYRAGVGTDTQYF
TGTGCCAGCAGCTACCGAGCGGGAGTGGGCACAGATACGCAGTATTTT
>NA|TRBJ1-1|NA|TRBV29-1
CSVGAPGMNTEAFF
TGCAGCGTTGGGGCCCCGGGAATGAACACTGAAGCTTTCTTT
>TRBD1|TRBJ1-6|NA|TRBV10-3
CAITGTGNSPLHF
TGTGCCATCACCGGGACAGGGAATTCACCCCTCCACTTT
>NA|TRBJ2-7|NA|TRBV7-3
CASSLTPPGEQYF
TGTGCCAGCAGCTTAACCCCTCCGGGGGAGCAGTACTTC
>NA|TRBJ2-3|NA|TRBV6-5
CASTHGRSSTDTQYF
TGTGCCAGCACCCACGGTCGGTCTAGCACAGATACGCAGTATTTT
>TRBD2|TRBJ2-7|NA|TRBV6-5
CASTQLAGGLEQYF
TGTGCCAGCACCCAACTAGCGGGGGGCCTCGAGCAGTACTTC